This is a list of T cell receptor beta chains from one sample in a study of T cells after yellow fever vaccination. TCRdb itself ran the 5' RACE reads through MiXCR, one entry per CDR3 protein. The table lists about 300,000 distinct CDR3 sequences, less than 9.5% of them singletons. The material was CD4+ T cells sorted from PBMCs, obtained 5 days after the yellow fever booster vaccination. Receptors were obtained from a man younger than 35 who received the YFV17D yellow fever vaccine. Each CDR3 is given with its conserved first and last residue. The D gene is left open where the match is weak. Clone size, where shown, is once, few, many, or a class for clones that have expanded.

J gene,CDR3 length,clone size,D gene,V gene,CDR3 protein,CDR3 DNA
TRBJ2-7,15,few,TRBD1,TRBV4-1,CASSRRQGAPFEQYF,TGCGCCAGCAGCCGCAGACAGGGAGCGCCGTTCGAGCAGTACTTC
TRBJ1-2,11,NA,NA,TRBV29-1,CSVTRGYGYTF,TGCAGCGTCACTCGCGGATATGGCTACACCTTC
TRBJ1-4,15,few,NA,TRBV4-3,CASSPDLGGVEKLFF,TGCGCCAGCAGCCCGGATCTTGGCGGGGTTGAAAAACTGTTTTTT
TRBJ2-3,16,few,NA,TRBV5-1,CASSLEPGLGTDTQYF,TGCGCCAGCAGCTTGGAGCCCGGACTTGGCACAGATACGCAGTATTTT
TRBJ1-2,10,many,NA,TRBV20-1,CSARGDLDTF,TGCAGTGCTAGGGGGGATCTCGACACCTTC
TRBJ2-3,14,NA,NA,TRBV12-3/TRBV12-4,CASSAPPGQGPRYF,TGTGCCAGCAGTGCCCCCCCGGGCCAGGGCCCCAGGTATTTT
TRBJ1-3,14,few,NA,TRBV6-2/TRBV6-3,CASRAGGTGNTIYF,TGTGCCAGCAGAGCTGGGGGGACTGGAAACACCATATATTTT
TRBJ1-1,16,NA,NA,TRBV18,CASSPFPAGLNTEAFF,TGTGCCAGCTCACCGTTCCCCGCGGGACTTAACACTGAAGCTTTCTTT
TRBJ2-1,17,NA,NA,TRBV5-1,CAISPHANIGSYNEQFF,TGCGCCATCAGCCCCCACGCGAATATTGGCTCCTACAATGAGCAGTTCTTC
TRBJ1-5,17,many,TRBD1,TRBV6-6,CASSRAPTGAHNQPQHF,TGTGCCAGCAGTCGAGCCCCGACAGGGGCCCACAATCAGCCCCAGCATTTT
TRBJ2-3,12,many,NA,TRBV7-2,CASSRYTDTQYF,TGTGCCAGCAGTCGTTACACAGATACGCAGTATTTT
TRBJ1-2,14,NA,NA,TRBV4-3,CASSQVKGNYGYTF,TGCGCCAGCAGCCAAGTGAAGGGAAACTATGGCTACACCTTC
TRBJ2-6,15,many,TRBD1,TRBV24-1,CAAGTGGVGANVLTF,TGTGCCGCCGGGACAGGGGGCGTTGGGGCCAACGTCCTGACTTTC
TRBJ2-5,11,NA,NA,TRBV5-6,CASSWEKTQYF,TGTGCCAGCAGCTGGGAGAAGACCCAGTACTTC
TRBJ1-2,13,few,NA,TRBV7-9,CASTLTANYGYTF,TGTGCCAGCACCCTCACGGCTAACTATGGCTACACCTTC
TRBJ1-6,15,NA,NA,TRBV20-1,CSARLYGYENSPLHF,TGCAGTGCTAGACTATATGGCTATGAGAATTCACCCCTCCACTTT
TRBJ2-2,16,few,NA,TRBV3-1,CASSLPSGRNTGELFF,TGTGCCAGCAGCCTTCCCAGCGGTAGAAACACCGGGGAGCTGTTTTTT
TRBJ1-2,14,few,NA,TRBV25-1,CASSTTTSPYGYTF,TGTGCCAGCAGTACGACCACTAGCCCCTATGGCTACACCTTC
TRBJ1-6,14,many,TRBD1,TRBV12-3/TRBV12-4,CASSFPGQFSSLHF,TGTGCCAGCAGTTTTCCGGGACAGTTCTCCTCCCTCCACTTT
TRBJ2-1,17,NA,TRBD1,TRBV15,CATSRQTGTGAYNEQFF,TGTGCCACCAGCAGACAGACCGGGACAGGGGCCTACAATGAGCAGTTCTTC
TRBJ1-1,14,few,NA,TRBV18,CATLVGQPNTEAFF,TGTGCCACCCTAGTGGGGCAGCCGAACACTGAAGCTTTCTTT
TRBJ2-7,14,NA,TRBD2,TRBV30,CAWSVGGLTYEQYF,TGTGCCTGGAGTGTTGGGGGACTAACCTACGAGCAGTACTTC
TRBJ2-4,13,many,NA,TRBV28,CASSPDYGNIQYF,TGTGCCAGCAGCCCGGACTATGGGAACATTCAGTACTTC
TRBJ2-3,16,NA,NA,TRBV10-1,CASSGTWGWMADTQYF,TGCGCCAGCAGTGGAACTTGGGGCTGGATGGCAGATACGCAGTATTTT
TRBJ2-3,15,NA,TRBD2,TRBV3-1,CASSFTSGIADTQYF,TGTGCCAGCAGCTTTACTAGCGGAATAGCAGATACGCAGTATTTT
TRBJ1-4,16,NA,NA,TRBV4-3,CASSPTGGATNEKLFF,TGCGCCAGCAGCCCAACGGGGGGGGCAACTAATGAAAAACTGTTTTTT
TRBJ2-1,14,NA,NA,TRBV20-1,CSASKSYSYNEQFF,TGCAGTGCTTCAAAGTCCTACTCCTACAATGAGCAGTTCTTC
TRBJ1-5,16,NA,NA,TRBV6-1,CASSEVFDPQGQPQHF,TGTGCCAGCAGTGAAGTCTTCGATCCGCAGGGACAGCCCCAGCATTTT
TRBJ1-4,14,NA,TRBD1,TRBV28,CASRWTGAAEKLFF,TGTGCCAGCAGGTGGACAGGGGCGGCTGAAAAACTGTTTTTT
TRBJ2-3,15,NA,TRBD2,TRBV9,CASNRLATSTDTQYF,TGTGCCAGCAATCGACTAGCGACTAGCACAGATACGCAGTATTTT
TRBJ1-3,14,few,NA,TRBV11-2,CASSAGFSGNTIYF,TGTGCCAGCAGCGCAGGGTTCTCTGGAAACACCATATATTTT
TRBJ1-1,15,few,NA,TRBV18,CASSPPSAVRGEAFF,TGTGCCAGCTCACCACCCTCTGCAGTACGAGGTGAAGCTTTCTTT
TRBJ1-2,15,few,NA,TRBV4-2,CASSQETRDGYGYTF,TGTGCCAGCAGCCAGGAGACAAGGGACGGCTATGGCTACACCTTC
TRBJ2-6,14,NA,NA,TRBV29-1,CSVHTDSGANVLTF,TGCAGCGTTCATACCGACTCTGGGGCCAACGTCCTGACTTTC
TRBJ1-6,17,NA,NA,TRBV5-6,CASSLQTGGLTNSPLHF,TGTGCCAGCAGCTTGCAAACCGGGGGCTTGACGAATTCACCCCTCCACTTT
TRBJ2-1,18,many,TRBD1,TRBV4-1,CASSPRDPGQGINNEQFF,TGCGCCAGCAGCCCCCGGGATCCCGGACAGGGAATAAACAATGAGCAGTTCTTC
TRBJ2-5,12,NA,NA,TRBV28,CASTPDQETQYF,TGTGCCAGCACCCCAGACCAAGAGACCCAGTACTTC